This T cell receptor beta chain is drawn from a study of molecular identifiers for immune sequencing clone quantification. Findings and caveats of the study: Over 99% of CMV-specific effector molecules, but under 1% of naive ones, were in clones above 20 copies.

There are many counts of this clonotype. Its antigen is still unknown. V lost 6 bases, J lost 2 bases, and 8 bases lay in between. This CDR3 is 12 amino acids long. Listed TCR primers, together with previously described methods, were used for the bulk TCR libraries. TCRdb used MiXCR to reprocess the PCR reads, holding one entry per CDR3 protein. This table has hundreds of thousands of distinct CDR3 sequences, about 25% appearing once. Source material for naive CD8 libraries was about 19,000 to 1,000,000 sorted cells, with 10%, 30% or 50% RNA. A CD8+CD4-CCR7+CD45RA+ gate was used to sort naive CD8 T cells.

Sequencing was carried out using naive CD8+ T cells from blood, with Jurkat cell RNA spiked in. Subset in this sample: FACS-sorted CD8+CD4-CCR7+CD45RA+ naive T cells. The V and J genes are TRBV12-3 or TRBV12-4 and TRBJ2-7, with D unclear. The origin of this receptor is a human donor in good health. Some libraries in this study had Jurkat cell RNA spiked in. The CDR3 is CASSPGPYEQYF. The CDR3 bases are TGTGCCAGCAGCCCCGGGCCCTACGAGCAGTACTTC.